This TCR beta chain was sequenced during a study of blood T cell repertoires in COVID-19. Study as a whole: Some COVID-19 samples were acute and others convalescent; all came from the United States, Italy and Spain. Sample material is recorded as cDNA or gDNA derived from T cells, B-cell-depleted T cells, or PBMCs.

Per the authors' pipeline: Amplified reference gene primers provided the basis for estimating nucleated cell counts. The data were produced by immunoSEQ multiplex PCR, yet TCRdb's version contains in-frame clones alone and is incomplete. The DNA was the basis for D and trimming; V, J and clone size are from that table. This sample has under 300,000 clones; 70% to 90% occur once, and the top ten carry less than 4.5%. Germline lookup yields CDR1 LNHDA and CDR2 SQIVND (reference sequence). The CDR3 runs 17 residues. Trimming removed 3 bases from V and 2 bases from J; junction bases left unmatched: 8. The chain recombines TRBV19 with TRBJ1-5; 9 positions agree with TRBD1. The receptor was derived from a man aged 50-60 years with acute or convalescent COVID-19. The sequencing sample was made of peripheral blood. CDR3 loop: CASSMGGRDRGNQPQHF. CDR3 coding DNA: TGTGCCAGTAGTATGGGGGGCCGGGACAGGGGCAATCAGCCCCAGCATTTT.